Listed below are T cell receptor beta chains from one sample, sequenced in a study of cytomegalovirus exposure and HLA in healthy donors. Assay used: immunoSEQ multiplex PCR; TCRdb lists only in-frame clones, some missing. This table holds about 130,000 clones, 15% to 20% found once. The sequenced material came from PBMCs. The receptors stem from a female donor in good health and CMV-seropositive. Each CDR3 is given with its conserved first and last residue. The D gene is left open where the match is weak. The size field is filled for only some rows; it gives once, few, many or a size class.

d_call j_call v_call clone_size cdr3_nt cdr3_aa
TRBD2 TRBJ2-1 TRBV4-3 NA TGCGCCAGCAGCCAAACTAGCGGGAGCTACAATGAGCAGTTCTTC CASSQTSGSYNEQFF
NA TRBJ1-4 TRBV28 few TGTGCCAGCAGGGCCCAGAATGAAAAACTGTTTTTT CASRAQNEKLFF
TRBD2 TRBJ2-6 TRBV29-1 NA TGCAGCGTTGATTGGCTACCTAATCCCCCTAGCGGGAGGGGGGCTGGGGCCAACGTCCTGACTTTC CSVDWLPNPPSGRGAGANVLTF
NA TRBJ2-7 TRBV6-6 many TGTGCCAGCACCGGACTGGTCTACGAGCAGTACTTC CASTGLVYEQYF
NA TRBJ2-5 TRBV6-1 NA TGTGCCAGCAGTGGCCCATTGACAGGTTTTCAAGAGACCCAGTACTTC CASSGPLTGFQETQYF
TRBD2 TRBJ2-7 TRBV7-9 NA TGTGCCAGCAGCTTAGAGGTTCGGGGACTAGCGGGTCGCGAGCAGTACTTC CASSLEVRGLAGREQYF
TRBD1 TRBJ1-5 TRBV2 NA TGTGCCAGCAGCCTACAGGGGGAAATGAATCAGCCCCAGCATTTT CASSLQGEMNQPQHF
NA TRBJ2-3 TRBV12-5 NA TGTGCTAGTGGTTTGGCTCCGGGAAAGAGTGAGGGTACGCAGTATTTT CASGLAPGKSEGTQYF
NA TRBJ2-1 TRBV6-5 NA TGTGCCAGCAATGACCGTCCGACCGGGGGTGACCAGTTCTTC CASNDRPTGGDQFF
TRBD2 TRBJ2-1 TRBV28 NA TGTGCCAGCAGTTTATCATCCGGACTAGCGGGAGGGCCGCGAAATGAGCAGTTCTTC CASSLSSGLAGGPRNEQFF
NA TRBJ2-3 TRBV4-3 few TGCGCCAGCAGCCAAGAAACAGGGGGGGCGAGGGTCACAGATACGCAGTATTTT CASSQETGGARVTDTQYF
NA TRBJ2-5 TRBV4-1 NA TGCGCCAGCAGCCAAGATGACAGGCCCTCGGAGACCCAGTACTTC CASSQDDRPSETQYF
NA TRBJ1-4 TRBV5-1 NA TGCGCCAGCAGCCCGACGGGGGGCCCAAATGAAAAACTGTTTTTT CASSPTGGPNEKLFF
NA TRBJ2-2 TRBV10-3 NA TGTGCCATCAGCCGGACAGGGGTAGGGCGGGAGGGGAACACCGGGGAGCTGTTTTTT CAISRTGVGREGNTGELFF
TRBD1 TRBJ2-2 TRBV2 few TGTGCCAGCACACAGTTGGGACAGGGGTCCGGGGAGCTGTTTTTT CASTQLGQGSGELFF
TRBD1 TRBJ2-7 TRBV9 few TGTGCCAGCAGCCCGAGGGACAGGAACTACGAGCAGTACTTC CASSPRDRNYEQYF
TRBD1 TRBJ2-3 TRBV18 few TGTGCCAGCTCACCACGTCCTGGGGCACAGGGGACGCAGTATTTT CASSPRPGAQGTQYF
NA TRBJ2-7 TRBV7-8 NA TGTGCCAGCAGTTGGTCGCACAGCTCCTACGAGCAGTACTTC CASSWSHSSYEQYF
TRBD1 TRBJ2-7 TRBV7-9 NA TGTGCCAGCAGCCCCCAATCGGGACAGGTTATCTCCTACGAGCAGTACTTC CASSPQSGQVISYEQYF
TRBD1 TRBJ1-5 TRBV30 few TGTGCCTGGAGTGTCGGACAGGGTCTAAGCAATCAGCCCCAGCATTTT CAWSVGQGLSNQPQHF
NA TRBJ2-7 TRBV5-8 few TGTGCCAGCAGCTTGCGTACAGGGTACGAGCAGTACTTC CASSLRTGYEQYF
NA TRBJ1-2 TRBV29-1 NA TGCAGCGTTGAAGAAAAAGTGGCAGGGCTTTGGGGTGGCTACACCTTC CSVEEKVAGLWGGYTF
NA TRBJ1-1 TRBV5-6 few TGTGCCAGCAGCTTGGGACTTCAGGGAACTGAAGCTTTCTTT CASSLGLQGTEAFF
NA TRBJ1-1 TRBV5-4 NA TGTGCCAGCAGCCCGGGGGGGGCAGGGAACACTGAAGCTTTCTTT CASSPGGAGNTEAFF
NA TRBJ2-5 TRBV29-1 few TGCAGTACCGGGAGACAAGAGACCCAGTACTTC CSTGRQETQYF
NA TRBJ2-3 TRBV7-8 few TGTGCCAGCAGCTCGAACAGGGTCGGTTACACAGATACGCAGTATTTT CASSSNRVGYTDTQYF
TRBD2 TRBJ2-7 TRBV5-3 NA TGTGCCAGAAGGACTAGCGGGACCCACGAGCAGTACTTC CARRTSGTHEQYF
TRBD1 TRBJ1-1 TRBV30 few TGTGCCTGGAGTGTAAGCAGGGGGATATTCATGAACACTGAAGCTTTCTTT CAWSVSRGIFMNTEAFF
NA TRBJ1-1 TRBV18 few TGTGCCAGCTCACCATATGGGGGGTCGATCAACACTGAAGCTTTCTTT CASSPYGGSINTEAFF
TRBD1 TRBJ1-4 TRBV25-1 NA TGTGCCAGCAGTGAATATGGTTTGGGACAGGGGAATGAAAAACTGTTTTTT CASSEYGLGQGNEKLFF
TRBD1 TRBJ1-2 TRBV7-9 few TGTGCCAGCAGCCCTGACAGGGGAATTGGCTACACCTTC CASSPDRGIGYTF
NA TRBJ2-7 TRBV23-1 few TGCGCCAGCAGTCGTATGGAGAACGCCTACGAGCAGTACTTC CASSRMENAYEQYF